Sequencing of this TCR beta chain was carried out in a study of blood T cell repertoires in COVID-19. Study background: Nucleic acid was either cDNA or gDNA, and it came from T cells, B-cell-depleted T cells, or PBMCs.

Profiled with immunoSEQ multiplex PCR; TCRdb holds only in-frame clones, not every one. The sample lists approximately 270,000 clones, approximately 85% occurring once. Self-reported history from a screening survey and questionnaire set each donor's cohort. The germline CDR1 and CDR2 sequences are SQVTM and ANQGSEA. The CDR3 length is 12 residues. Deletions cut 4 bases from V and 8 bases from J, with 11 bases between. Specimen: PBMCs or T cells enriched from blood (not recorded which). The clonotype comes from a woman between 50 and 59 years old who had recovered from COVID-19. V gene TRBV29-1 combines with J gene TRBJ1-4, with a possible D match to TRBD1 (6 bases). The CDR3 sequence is CSVGGRGEKLFF. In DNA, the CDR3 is TGCAGCGTTGGCGGAAGGGGGGAAAAACTGTTTTTT.